Following are 22 T cell receptor beta chains from one sample sequenced in a study of CXCR3-negative and CXCR3-positive naive CD8 T cells. UMI-labeled 5' RACE yielded the TRB cDNA libraries. TCRdb reprocessed the 5' RACE reads and stores each CDR3 protein as one record, lacking DNA. The sample has about 120,000 distinct CDR3 sequences. No antigen has been assigned to these receptors. Findings of the study overall: Against CXCR3-negative naive cells, CXCR3-positive naive cells showed more hydrophobic TRB CDR3s.

The sequenced sample was naive CXCR3+ CD8+ T cells from blood. Described subset: CD45RO-CCR7+CD27+CD95- naive CD8+ T cells expressing CXCR3 (TNR3+). All receptors come from a human donor in good health. Some clones in this sample may be carry-over from other donors' samples.

The V and J genes are TRBV4-3 and TRBJ2-2; TCRdb reports TRBD1, a call that lacks DNA to check it against. Germline V gene lookup returns CDR1 LGHNA and CDR2 YSLEER. CDR3 length: 17 amino acids. The CDR3: CASSLKHLTENTGELFF.

The chain combines TRBV29-1 with TRBJ2-2; the TRBD2 assignment by TCRdb is unverifiable without DNA. From germline, CDR1 is SQVTM and CDR2 ANQGSEA. This CDR3 is built from 15 residues. CDR3 sequence reads: CSVMASGANTGELFF.

The chain carries TRBV5-1 and TRBJ1-1. CDR1 is SGHRS and CDR2 is YFSETQ in the germline V gene. This CDR3 spans 12 amino acids. The CDR3 loop reads CATPRDGTEAFF. Full variable domain (outside the CDR3, taken from reference TRBV5-1 and TRBJ1-1): KAGVTQTPRYLIKTRGQQVTLSCSPISGHRSVSWYQQTPGQGLQFLFEYFSETQRNKGNFPGRFSGRQFSNSRSEMNVSTLELGDSALYLCATPRDGTEAFFGQGTRLTVV.

The chain has TRBV12-3 or TRBV12-4 and TRBJ2-1; TCRdb's D call of TRBD1 is untestable without DNA. The CDR3 is made up of 14 amino acids. The CDR3 spells CASHPSGRVHEQFF.

V and J are TRBV2 and TRBJ2-2; TCRdb reports TRBD1, a call that lacks DNA to check it against. The CDR3 runs 15 residues. CDR1 and CDR2 from the germline V gene are SNHLY and FYNNEI. The CDR3 is CASSDTGGVTGELFF.

The V call is TRBV10-2, the J call TRBJ2-1. The CDR3 runs to 13 residues. Looked up from germline, CDR1 is WSHSY and CDR2 is SAAADI. CDR3 sequence reads: CASSDSTYNEQFF.

This chain connects TRBV4-3 to TRBJ2-3. The CDR3 contains 16 residues. The V gene's germline CDR1 is LGHNA and CDR2 YSLEER. CDR3 in amino acids: CASSQGSWGSTDTQYF.

J is TRBJ2-3 and V is TRBV29-1; TCRdb picks TRBD2, but there is no DNA to check that call. The V gene's germline CDR1 is SQVTM and CDR2 ANQGSEA. This CDR3 is 14 amino acids long. This CDR3 is CSAPAGGPTDTQYF.

The gene calls are TRBV29-1 and TRBJ2-5; lacking DNA, the TRBD1 call made by TCRdb goes unchecked. In germline, CDR1 is SQVTM, CDR2 ANQGSEA. The CDR3 spans 14 residues. The CDR3 spells CSVGRPQGGETQYF. The whole variable domain, remainder taken from reference TRBV29-1 and TRBJ2-5, is SAVISQKPSRDICQRGTSLTIQCQVDSQVTMMFWYRQQPGQSLTLIATANQGSEATYESGFVIDKFPISRPNLTFSTLTVSNMSPEDSSIYLCSVGRPQGGETQYFGPGTRLLVL.

V is TRBV7-6 and J is TRBJ2-2; TCRdb's D call, TRBD2, is unchecked because there is no DNA. Germline assignment: CDR1 SGHVS and CDR2 FNYEAQ. CDR3 length: 18 amino acids. CDR3 residues: CASSPSGLAGTNTGELFF. Looking up the rest from reference TRBV7-6 and TRBJ2-2 gives the full variable domain: GAGVSQSPRYKVTKRGQDVALRCDPISGHVSLYWYRQALGQGPEFLTYFNYEAQQDKSGLPNDRFSAERPEGSISTLTIQRTEQRDSAMYRCASSPSGLAGTNTGELFFGEGSRLTVL.

The chain uses TRBV7-9 and TRBJ1-1; as DNA is missing, the TRBD1 call by TCRdb cannot be tested. CDR3 length: 15 residues. Per the germline V gene, CDR1 is SEHNR and CDR2 is FQNEAQ (reference sequence). CDR3 in amino acids: CASSPRDSMNTEAFF.

This chain joins TRBV12-3 or TRBV12-4 and TRBJ2-1; TCRdb proposes TRBD2, but this gene call is untestable without DNA. The CDR3 totals 15 residues. CDR3 protein: CASSPRTSLDYEQFF.

This chain uses TRBV5-1 with TRBJ2-7. The CDR3 totals 13 residues. Germline loops: CDR1 SGHRS, CDR2 YFSETQ. The CDR3 sequence is CASSWTDAYEQYF. Variable domain in full (rest from reference TRBV5-1 and TRBJ2-7): KAGVTQTPRYLIKTRGQQVTLSCSPISGHRSVSWYQQTPGQGLQFLFEYFSETQRNKGNFPGRFSGRQFSNSRSEMNVSTLELGDSALYLCASSWTDAYEQYFGPGTRLTVT.

V is TRBV28 and J is TRBJ2-7. Germline CDR1 MDHEN, CDR2 SYDVKM. The CDR3 consists of 12 residues. CDR3: CASMGNPYEQYF.

The chain links TRBV28 to TRBJ2-4. The CDR3 is made up of 14 amino acids. CDR1 is MDHEN and CDR2 is SYDVKM in the germline V gene. The CDR3 protein is CASSLVVGKNIQYF.

The CDR3 reads CASSLRPPLQQGLSNQPQHF. V usage is TRBV12-3 or TRBV12-4 and J usage is TRBJ1-5; the TCRdb call, TRBD1, lacks DNA for checking. CDR3 length: 20 amino acids.

The J gene is TRBJ2-1, the V gene TRBV10-3; without DNA, the TCRdb call of TRBD1 cannot be checked. Looked up from germline, CDR1 is ENHRY and CDR2 is SYGVKD. The CDR3 is 19 amino acids. The CDR3 spells CAIRGGAGPLEHSYNEQFF.

The genes are TRBV18 and TRBJ2-7; TCRdb's assignment of TRBD1 cannot be checked, as there is no DNA. The CDR3 consists of 14 residues. Per the germline V gene, CDR1 is KGHSH and CDR2 is LQKENI. Here the CDR3 reads CASSDRYRTYEQYF.

This sequence joins TRBV7-9 and TRBJ2-5. The CDR3 runs to 15 residues. Germline V lookup: CDR1 SEHNR, CDR2 FQNEAQ (reference sequence). This chain's CDR3 is CASSLWVEDQETQYF.

The chain links TRBV20-1 to TRBJ1-2; the D gene TCRdb calls, TRBD1, cannot be checked with no DNA. The germline V gene encodes CDR1 DFQATT and CDR2 SNEGSKA (reference sequence). The CDR3 spans 12 residues. CDR3 sequence: CSCTEGDYGYTF.

The chain combines TRBV29-1 with TRBJ2-7. The CDR3 spans 11 residues. CDR1 is SQVTM and CDR2 is ANQGSEA in the germline V gene. The CDR3 here is CSVAQGREQYF.

The rearrangement links TRBV2 to TRBJ2-2; TCRdb lists TRBD2, though no DNA is available to test this call. Germline-derived CDR1 and CDR2 are SNHLY and FYNNEI. This CDR3 has 15 residues. CDR3 amino acids: CASRAHRLNTGELFF.